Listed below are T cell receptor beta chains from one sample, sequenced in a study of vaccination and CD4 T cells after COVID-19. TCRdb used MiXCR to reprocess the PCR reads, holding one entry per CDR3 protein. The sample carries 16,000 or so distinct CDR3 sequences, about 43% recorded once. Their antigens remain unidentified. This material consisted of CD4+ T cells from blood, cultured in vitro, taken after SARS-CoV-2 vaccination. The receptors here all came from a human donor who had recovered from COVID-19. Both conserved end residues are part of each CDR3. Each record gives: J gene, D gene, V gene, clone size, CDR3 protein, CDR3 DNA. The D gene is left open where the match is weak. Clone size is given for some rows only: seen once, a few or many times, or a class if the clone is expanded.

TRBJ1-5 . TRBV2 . CASSEGWGVNNQPQHF TGTGCCAGCAGTGAGGGGTGGGGGGTTAACAATCAGCCCCAGCATTTT
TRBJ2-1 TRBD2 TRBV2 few CASIGLAGVGEQFF TGTGCCAGCATAGGACTAGCGGGAGTGGGTGAGCAGTTCTTC
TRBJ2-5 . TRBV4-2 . CASSQDLLQTQYF TGTGCCAGCAGCCAAGATCTTCTACAGACCCAGTACTTC
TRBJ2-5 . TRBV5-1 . CASSLGTETQYF TGCGCCAGCAGCCTAGGGACAGAGACCCAGTACTTC
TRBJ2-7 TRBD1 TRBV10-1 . CASSVSGTVYEQYF TGCGCCAGCAGTGTATCCGGGACAGTCTACGAGCAGTACTTC
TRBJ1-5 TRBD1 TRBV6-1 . CASSRDRDGPQHF TGTGCCAGCAGCCGGGACAGGGACGGGCCCCAGCATTTT
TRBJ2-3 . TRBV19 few CASSMSGTVADTQYF TGTGCCAGTAGTATGTCCGGGACCGTGGCAGATACGCAGTATTTT
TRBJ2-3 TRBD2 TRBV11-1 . CASSASGTSGRGRSTDTQYF TGTGCCAGCAGCGCATCCGGGACTAGCGGGAGGGGCCGAAGCACAGATACGCAGTATTTT
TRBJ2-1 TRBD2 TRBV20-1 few CSARERGGGTSGINEQFF TGCAGTGCTAGAGAGAGAGGGGGAGGGACTAGCGGGATAAATGAGCAGTTCTTC
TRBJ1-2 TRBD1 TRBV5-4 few CASSLGGPGQNYGYTF TGTGCCAGCAGCTTGGGGGGGCCGGGACAGAACTATGGCTACACCTTC
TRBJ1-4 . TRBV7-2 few CASSLTRREKLFF TGTGCCAGCAGCTTAACCCGTCGGGAAAAACTGTTTTTT
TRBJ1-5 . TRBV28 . CASSRINNQPQHF TGTGCCAGCAGCCGGATAAACAATCAGCCCCAGCATTTT
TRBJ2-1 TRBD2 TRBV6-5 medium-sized CASSYSVSTGGPNNEQFF TGTGCCAGCAGTTATTCTGTATCCACGGGGGGGCCAAACAATGAGCAGTTCTTC
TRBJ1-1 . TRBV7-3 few CASRAGPNTEAFF TGTGCCAGCAGGGCAGGGCCGAACACTGAAGCTTTCTTT
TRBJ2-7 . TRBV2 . CASSLEGLTYEQYF TGTGCCAGCAGTTTAGAGGGGCTCACCTACGAGCAGTACTTC
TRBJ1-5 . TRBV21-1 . CASSSGGKVYSNQPQHF TGTGCCAGCAGCTCGGGGGGTAAGGTTTATAGCAATCAGCCCCAGCATTTT
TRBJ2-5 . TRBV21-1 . CASSKPGLAGETQYF TGTGCCAGCAGCAAACCGGGACTAGCGGGAGAGACCCAGTACTTC
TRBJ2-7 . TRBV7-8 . CASSLPNPYERHPEYF TGTGCCAGCAGCTTACCAAATCCCTACGAGCGGCATCCTGAGTACTTC
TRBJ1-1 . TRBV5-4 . CASSLGQRGLETFF TGTGCCAGCAGCTTGGGTCAGCGGGGACTGGAAACTTTCTTT
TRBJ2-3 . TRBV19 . CASSPTSSTDTQYF TGTGCCAGTAGCCCGACTTCTAGCACAGATACGCAGTATTTT
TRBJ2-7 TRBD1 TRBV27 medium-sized CASARTGGRYEQYF TGTGCCAGCGCCAGGACAGGGGGCCGCTACGAGCAGTACTTC
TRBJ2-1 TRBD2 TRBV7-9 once CASSLPGLAGANEQFF TGTGCCAGCAGCTTACCAGGACTAGCGGGAGCTAATGAGCAGTTCTTC
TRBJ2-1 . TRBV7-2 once CASSFRRYNEQFF TGTGCCAGCAGCTTTCGAAGGTACAATGAGCAGTTCTTC
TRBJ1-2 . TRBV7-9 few CASSLFQDTGYTF TGTGCCAGCAGCTTATTCCAGGACACTGGCTACACCTTC
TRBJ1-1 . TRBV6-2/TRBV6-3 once CASSYSDNTEAFF TGTGCCAGCAGTTACTCGGACAACACTGAAGCTTTCTTT
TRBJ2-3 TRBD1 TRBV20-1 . CSASDRGLTDTQYF TGCAGTGCAAGTGACAGGGGGCTCACAGATACGCAGTATTTT
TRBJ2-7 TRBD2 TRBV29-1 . CSAKRVAGGEQYF TGCAGCGCAAAACGAGTAGCGGGGGGGGAGCAGTACTTC
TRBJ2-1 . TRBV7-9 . CASSLAADNEQFF TGTGCCAGCAGCTTGGCGGCAGACAATGAGCAGTTCTTC
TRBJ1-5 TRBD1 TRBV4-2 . CASSQDLGQGSNQPQHF TGTGCCAGCAGCCAAGATTTGGGACAGGGTAGCAATCAGCCCCAGCATTTT
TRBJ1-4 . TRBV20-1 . CSARPWPTNEKLFF TGCAGTGCTCGCCCATGGCCAACTAATGAAAAACTGTTTTTT
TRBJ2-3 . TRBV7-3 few CASSLRFSPTDTQYF TGTGCCAGCAGCTTAAGATTTAGTCCCACAGATACGCAGTATTTT
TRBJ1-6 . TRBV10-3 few CAISEMIAGSPLHF TGTGCCATCAGTGAGATGATCGCCGGTTCACCCCTCCACTTT
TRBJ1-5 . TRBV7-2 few CASSLAAQNQPQHF TGTGCCAGCAGCTTGGCAGCGCAGAATCAGCCCCAGCATTTT
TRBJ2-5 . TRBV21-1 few CASSKGSGRGQETQYF TGTGCCAGCAGCAAAGGGTCGGGCAGGGGCCAAGAGACCCAGTACTTC
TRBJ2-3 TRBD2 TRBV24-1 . CATSVPGLADSTDTQYF TGTGCCACCAGTGTACCGGGACTAGCGGATTCCACAGATACGCAGTATTTT
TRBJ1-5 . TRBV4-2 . CASSQNNRNQPQHF TGTGCCAGCAGCCAAAACAATCGCAATCAGCCCCAGCATTTT
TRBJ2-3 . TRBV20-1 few CSATPQGRNTDTQYF TGCAGTGCAACCCCTCAGGGGCGAAACACAGATACGCAGTATTTT
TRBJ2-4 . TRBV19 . CASSAGAGTKNIQYF TGTGCCAGTAGCGCAGGGGCAGGGACCAAAAACATTCAGTACTTC
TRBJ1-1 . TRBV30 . CAWTTGWDTEAFF TGTGCCTGGACAACAGGATGGGACACTGAAGCTTTCTTT
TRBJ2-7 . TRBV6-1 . CASRLLRENEQYF TGTGCCAGCAGACTTTTGCGGGAAAACGAGCAGTACTTC
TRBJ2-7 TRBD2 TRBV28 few CASRPSGTYEQYF TGTGCCAGCAGACCTAGCGGAACCTACGAGCAGTACTTC
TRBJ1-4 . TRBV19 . CASSIGVERAVGEKLFF TGTGCCAGTAGTATCGGAGTCGAGAGGGCCGTAGGGGAAAAACTGTTTTTT
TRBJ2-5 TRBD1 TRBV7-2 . CASGQQGWETQYF TGTGCCAGCGGGCAACAGGGGTGGGAGACCCAGTACTTC
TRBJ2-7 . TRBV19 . CASSGEIYEQYF TGTGCCAGTAGCGGAGAAATCTACGAGCAGTACTTC
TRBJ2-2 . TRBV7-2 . CASSLRFGDSTGELFF TGTGCCAGCAGCTTAAGGTTCGGGGACTCGACCGGGGAGCTGTTTTTT